The clone carrying this T cell receptor (beta chain) was seen a few times. This entry comes from a study of blood T cell repertoires in COVID-19. For the study at large: Nucleic acid was either cDNA or gDNA, and it came from T cells, B-cell-depleted T cells, or PBMCs.

Sequenced by immunoSEQ multiplex PCR; TCRdb stores in-frame clones only, minus some. The data show roughly 230,000 clones, around 85% seen once. The sequence derives from a woman aged 60 to 75 with active or convalescent COVID-19. The sample taken for sequencing was peripheral blood.

CDR3 DNA sequence: TGTGCCAGCAGCTTAGGGTATAGGCGGGGACAGGATTCCTACGAGCAGTACTTC. This codes for CASSLGYRRGQDSYEQYF. The V and J genes are TRBV11-2 and TRBJ2-7, with 8 bases aligning to TRBD1. The V segment lost 1 base and the J segment 1 base; nucleotides outside the gene matches: 12. Germline V gives CDR1 SGHAT, CDR2 FQNNGV. The CDR3 loop spans 18 amino acids.